The 25 T cell receptor beta chains reported below all come from one sample, sequenced in a study of T cell changes during pregnancy in multiple sclerosis (dated by TCRdb to the late 2010s). The library was built by means of the immunoSEQ multiplex PCR assay. The table comes from immuneACCESS by way of TCRdb, which keeps in-frame sequences with V and J called. Part of the clones is missing from these tables; in studies checked, under half for an unresolved V gene and the rest for unknown reasons. The sample yields about 80,000 clones; less than 95% were counted once. Jointly, the top ten make up about 2.3% of the sample. The sequenced sample was peripheral blood, obtained in the third trimester of pregnancy. The receptors originated from a female donor with multiple sclerosis, enrolled in a pregnancy study.

The chain is built from TRBV9 and TRBJ2-7; 7 nucleotides line up with TRBD1. Per the germline V gene, CDR1 is SGDLS and CDR2 is YYNGEE. There are 13 residues in the CDR3. The V and J ends lost 5 bases and 3 bases, in that order; junction bases with no gene match: 5. In DNA, the CDR3 is TGTGCCAGCAGTCACAGACAGGGCTACGAGCAGTACTTC. This codes for CASSHRQGYEQYF.

The chain uses TRBV7-9 and TRBJ2-1, with TRBD2 as a possible D gene (7 bases). Germline assignment: CDR1 SEHNR and CDR2 FQNEAQ (reference sequence). This CDR3 contains 19 residues. Trimming stripped 5 bases from V and 8 bases from J, with 31 bases between. The CDR3 coding sequence is TGTGCCAGCAGCCCACGGGCCTTTCGCGGGGGCCTGAGAGGAGATGAGCAGTTCTTC. Translating gives CASSPRAFRGGLRGDEQFF.

This rearrangement joins TRBV11-1 to TRBJ1-1; perhaps TRBD1 as D (5 bases). The CDR3 loop spans 13 amino acids. V dropped 3 bases and J dropped 5 bases, with 10 bases sitting between them. From germline, CDR1 is SGHAT and CDR2 FQDESV (reference sequence). The CDR3 loop is CASSFHKGTEAFF. The CDR3 DNA reads TGTGCCAGCAGCTTTCACAAGGGGACTGAAGCTTTCTTT.

This rearrangement joins TRBV2 to TRBJ1-2; D unclear. CDR1 and CDR2 from the germline V gene are SNHLY and FYNNEI. V lost 8 bases and J lost 3, with 7 bases in between. The CDR3 is 11 residues long. This CDR3 is CASSRDYGYTF. Here the CDR3 DNA reads TGTGCCAGCTCGAGGGACTATGGCTACACCTTC. The whole variable domain, filled in from reference TRBV2 and TRBJ1-2, reads EPEVTQTPSHQVTQMGQEVILRCVPISNHLYFYWYRQILGQKVEFLVSFYNNEISEKSEIFDDQFSVERPDGSNFTLKIRSTKLEDSAMYFCASSRDYGYTFGSGTRLTVV.

The rearrangement joins TRBV6-1 to TRBJ2-3; 8 bases are shared with TRBD2. Germline V gene sequence: CDR1 MNHNS, CDR2 SASEGT. The CDR3 sequence is 16 residues long. V was clipped by 2 bases and J by 2 bases; unmatched bases: 6. The CDR3 loop is CASSEMVAGFTDTQYF. The CDR3 DNA reads as TGTGCCAGCAGTGAAATGGTAGCGGGATTCACAGATACGCAGTATTTT.

V gene TRBV29-1 combines with J gene TRBJ1-1; possibly TRBD1 for D (5 bases). V was shortened by 4 bases and J by 4 bases, with 16 bases between the two germline ends. The CDR3 is 14 amino acids. Germline V gene data show CDR1 as SQVTM and CDR2 as ANQGSEA. The CDR3 region has the DNA TGCAGCGTTGCCTTGGGAGGGGCGGGCACTGAAGCTTTCTTT. Its translation: CSVALGGAGTEAFF.

The chain employs TRBV6-5 and TRBJ2-1, with D maybe TRBD1 (5 bases). The CDR3 length is 15 residues. Germline assignment: CDR1 MNHEY and CDR2 SVGAGI. With 3 bases removed from V and 4 bases from J, the gap between germline ends came to 13 bases. CDR3 bases: TGTGCCAGCAGTTATGGTCAGGGAATTTACAATGAGCAGTTCTTC. Translating gives CASSYGQGIYNEQFF.

The chain couples TRBV21-1 to TRBJ2-1; whether TRBD2, the table's D call, matches the DNA was not checked. TRBV21-1 is deemed a pseudogene. This CDR3 comprises 12 residues. CDR3 in amino acids: CASSVGGNEQFF. In DNA, the CDR3 is TGTGCCAGCAGCGTGGGGGGCAATGAGCAGTTCTTC.

DNA of the CDR3: TGTGCCAGCAGCCAAACAGGGAGTAGGGACGAGCAGTACTTC. It specifies CASSQTGSRDEQYF. V and J are TRBV4-2 and TRBJ2-7; possibly TRBD1 for D (6 bases). The V gene lost 2 bases and the J gene lost 5 bases, with 13 bases spanning the gap. In germline, CDR1 is LGHNA, CDR2 YNFKEQ. This CDR3 has 14 residues.

A single count supports this clone. The chain uses TRBV9 and TRBJ1-2; TRBD1 might be the D (5 bases). V lost 4 bases and J 7 bases, leaving 17 bases between the germline ends. Per the germline V gene, CDR1 is SGDLS and CDR2 is YYNGEE. CDR3 length equals 14 residues. In nucleotides, the CDR3 is TGTGCCAGCAGCACCTCCGATGGGGCAAGTGGCTACACCTTC. Amino acids: CASSTSDGASGYTF.

V usage is TRBV27 and J usage is TRBJ1-1; 9 nucleotides match TRBD1. The V gene's germline CDR1 is MNHEY and CDR2 SMNVEV (reference sequence). Trimming removed 5 bases from V and 0 bases from J; junction bases left unmatched: 13. The CDR3 sequence is 18 residues long. CDR3 coding DNA: TGTGCCAGCAGTAAAACAGGGGGCGGGTTAGTAATGAACACTGAAGCTTTCTTT. Translation gives CASSKTGGGLVMNTEAFF.

This sequence joins TRBV4-2 and TRBJ1-6; D is unresolved. The germline V and J ends were trimmed by 1 base and 7 bases, with 5 bases remaining between them. The CDR3 has 13 residues. Germline V gene data show CDR1 as LGHNA and CDR2 as YNFKEQ. CDR3 amino acids: CASSQGENSPLHF. The CDR3 nucleotides read TGTGCCAGCAGCCAAGGGGAGAATTCACCCCTCCACTTT.

The genes are TRBV5-1 and TRBJ2-5, with 7 bases lining up with TRBD2. V gave up 4 bases and J gave up 3 bases; unmatched junction bases: 12. The CDR3 is 16 amino acids. CDR1 SGHRS and CDR2 YFSETQ come from the germline V gene. The CDR3 sequence: CASSPPVHAGEETQYF. CDR3 bases: TGCGCCAGCAGCCCGCCGGTGCACGCGGGGGAAGAGACCCAGTACTTC.

In its sample, this clone was seen once. The chain uses TRBV7-8 and TRBJ1-2; tentatively, D is TRBD1 (6 bases). The germline V gene has CDR1 SGHVS and CDR2 FQNEAQ. The V end lost 4 bases, the J end lost 1 base, and 16 bases lay between the germline ends. The CDR3 is made up of 16 amino acids. The CDR3 DNA sequence: TGTGCCAGCAGCTCATCCCTGGACAGCAGTAACTATGGCTACACCTTC. Translating it yields CASSSSLDSSNYGYTF.

J is TRBJ2-1 and V is TRBV5-8, with D maybe TRBD1 (6 bases). Germline loops: CDR1 SGHTS, CDR2 YDEGEE. This CDR3 is built from 14 residues. Deletions cut 3 bases from V and 4 bases from J, with 11 bases between. In DNA form, the CDR3 reads TGTGCCAGCAGCTCAGGACAGCCGTACAATGAGCAGTTCTTC. This gives the protein CASSSGQPYNEQFF. Based on the CDR3 plus reference TRBV5-8 and TRBJ2-1, the full variable domain is EAGVTQSPTHLIKTRGQQATLRCSPISGHTSVYWYQQALGLGLQFLLWYDEGEERNRGNFPPRFSGRQFPNYSSELNVNALELEDSALYLCASSSGQPYNEQFFGPGTRLTVL.

The chain employs TRBV19 and TRBJ2-7; TRBD1 might be the D (5 bases). With 4 bases removed from V and 3 bases from J, the gap between germline ends came to 10 bases. CDR1 is LNHDA, CDR2 SQIVND, per germline (reference sequence). The CDR3 runs 13 residues. The CDR3 is CASSTEDIYEQYF. Written as DNA, the CDR3 is TGTGCCAGTAGTACCGAGGACATCTACGAGCAGTACTTC.

The chain joins TRBV4-1 to TRBJ2-5; 9 bases are a match to TRBD1. The J segment lost 5 bases and the V segment lost 0 bases, leaving 7 bases of the junction unmatched. The CDR3 is made up of 16 amino acids. The V gene's germline CDR1 is MGHRA and CDR2 YSYEKL. CDR3 bases: TGCGCCAGCAGCCAAGATTCAGGACAGGGGTATGAGACCCAGTACTTC. It encodes CASSQDSGQGYETQYF.

The chain uses TRBV7-6 and TRBJ2-7, with D perhaps TRBD2 (6 bases). V lost 5 bases and J lost 0, with 14 bases in between. Germline assignment: CDR1 SGHVS and CDR2 FNYEAQ. The CDR3 is made up of 15 amino acids. The CDR3 loop reads CASSRTGGSSYEQYF. The CDR3 nucleotides read TGTGCCAGCAGCCGTACTGGGGGGTCCTCCTACGAGCAGTACTTC.

The chain carries TRBV19 and TRBJ2-2; TRBD1 is a possible D gene (5 bases). CDR1 LNHDA and CDR2 SQIVND come from the germline V gene (reference sequence). With 3 bases removed from V and 7 bases from J, the gap between germline ends came to 18 bases. This CDR3 has 16 residues. CDR3 nucleotide sequence: TGTGCCAGTAGTATCCCAGGGCGAAGCCCAAACGGGGAGCTGTTTTTT. This encodes CASSIPGRSPNGELFF.

J is TRBJ2-1 and V is TRBV27, with a tentative D call TRBD1 (6 bases). Trimming took off 7 bases at V and 5 bases at J, with 12 bases between the two ends. Germline CDR1 MNHEY, CDR2 SMNVEV (reference sequence). This CDR3 region has 13 residues. DNA for the CDR3: TGTGCCAGCAAGGGGGATTCGGACAATGAGCAGTTCTTC. Its translation: CASKGDSDNEQFF.

The chain uses TRBV6-5 and TRBJ2-2, with 7 bases identical to TRBD1. Germline CDR1 and CDR2: MNHEY and SVGAGI. V lost 2 bases and J lost 3; bases outside the gene matches: 6. The CDR3 loop spans 16 amino acids. CDR3 in amino acids: CASSYRGQVYTGELFF. Written as DNA, the CDR3 is TGTGCCAGCAGTTACCGCGGACAGGTTTACACCGGGGAGCTGTTTTTT.

The rearrangement links TRBV11-2 to TRBJ1-3, with D unclear. The CDR3 loop spans 14 amino acids. Looked up from germline, CDR1 is SGHAT and CDR2 is FQNNGV. Trimming removed 5 bases from V and 0 bases from J, with 8 bases in between. CDR3 nucleotides: TGTGCCAGCAGCCCGGGATTCTCTGGAAACACCATATATTTT. Its protein is CASSPGFSGNTIYF.

The chain uses TRBV7-2 and TRBJ1-3, with a possible D match to TRBD1 (6 bases). The V gene lost 4 bases and the J gene lost 4 bases, with 11 bases spanning the gap. The germline gives CDR1 SGHTA, CDR2 FQGNSA. The CDR3 is 14 residues long. CDR3 nucleotides: TGTGCCAGCAGCTCTCCGGGACAAGGAAACACCATATATTTT. This gives the protein CASSSPGQGNTIYF.

As for this clone: The germline gene is not matched at one end of the junction; a read error may be the cause. This chain links TRBV7-7 with TRBJ2-2; a possible D gene is TRBD1 (5 bases). The CDR3 runs to 15 residues. The germline V gene encodes CDR1 SSHAT and CDR2 FNYEAQ (reference sequence). The CDR3 DNA sequence: TGTGCTAGCAGCCGTGACAGAGCGAACACCGGGGAGCTGTTTTTT. Translating gives CASSRDRANTGELFF.

This clone appeared once. The chain links TRBV7-8 to TRBJ1-6, with D maybe TRBD1 (6 bases). The germline V gene encodes CDR1 SGHVS and CDR2 FQNEAQ. Trimming removed 1 base at V and 5 bases at J, with 15 bases between. CDR3 size: 17 residues. CDR3 residues: CASSLVGQTGNNSPLHF. CDR3 nucleotide sequence: TGTGCCAGCAGCTTAGTTGGACAGACGGGAAATAATTCACCCCTCCACTTT. Full variable domain (outside the CDR3, taken from reference TRBV7-8 and TRBJ1-6): GAGVSQSPRYKVAKRGQDVALRCDPISGHVSLFWYQQALGQGPEFLTYFQNEAQLDKSGLPSDRFFAERPEGSVSTLKIQRTQQEDSAVYLCASSLVGQTGNNSPLHFGNGTRLTVT.